This TCR beta chain was identified during a study of T cells expressing NK-cell markers. Germline CDR1 and CDR2: MNHNY and SVGAGI (reference sequence). The CDR3 spans 13 residues. TCRdb reprocessed the 5' RACE reads and reports one entry per CDR3 protein, with no DNA. The table for this sample gives approximately 420,000 distinct CDR3 sequences. The sequenced sample was blood T cells: a sorted CD56 or NKG2C T cell subset, CD4+ or CD8+ T cells, or bulk PBMC T cells (not recorded which). The clonotype originates from a woman aged 45 to 65 in good health. V usage is TRBV6-6 and J usage is TRBJ1-2; TCRdb designates TRBD1, a call that cannot be tested without DNA. The chain's CDR3 is CASSDLQGYGYTF.